One T cell receptor (beta chain) is described in this entry. It has no known antigen specificity. Within one base of it there is no much larger clone, and no base qualities were kept. A second Seattle source provided samples from volunteer blood donors who had recovered from COVID-19. Collaborating institutions collected whole blood in K2EDTA tubes following their own protocols. For TCRbeta analysis, collaborators shipped samples as frozen whole blood, isolated PBMCs, or DNA extracted from either of those sample types. This entry comes from a study of blood T cell repertoires in COVID-19 (dated by TCRdb to 2018 to 2021). For context, the study as a whole: Collaborator samples came from the United States, Italy and Spain and covered acute and convalescent phases of COVID-19. Samples were obtained from the ongoing ImmuneRACE study (first 160 participants) and from 1,254 subjects provided by 6 global collaborators. The prospective study material was composed of cDNA or gDNA derived from T cells, B-cell-depleted T cells, or PBMCs. Sample metadata almost always included a de-identified subject ID, COVID-19 status, age in years and sex. Deeply sampled blood TCRbeta repertoires from subjects exposed to, actively infected with, or recovered from COVID-19 were included in the dataset. The repertoires were released in a freely available public database intended as a resource for research on the immune response to SARS-CoV-2. Where available, HLA class I and class II types were taken from metadata supplied by the sample provider and were not determined by assay-based typing.

Overall study results and their limits: The quantity of clinical and demographic metadata differed by source and by participant and was supplied without curation.

The germline V gene gives CDR1 as SGDLS and CDR2 as YYNGEE. At the junction V is shortened by 3 bases and J by 4 bases; bases outside the gene matches: 5. The CDR3, from cysteine to phenylalanine, totals 15 residues. The read is trimmed to its CDR3 DNA, 45 bases read in frame from base 1. The immunoSEQ Assay, a bias-controlled multiplex PCR, was used to amplify TCRbeta CDR3 regions from genomic DNA. In the original analysis: Nucleated cell counts per sample were estimated from amplification of reference gene primers within the assay. To quantify the absolute abundance of each unique TCRbeta CDR3 rearrangement, sequence reads were collapsed and filtered. For each sample, productive Simpson clonality was calculated as the square root of Simpson's diversity index across productive rearrangements. The clones in this table, taken by TCRdb from immuneACCESS, are in-frame only. Not every clone is retained; where verified, under half of the shortfall comes from an unresolved V gene, and the cause of the rest is unknown. That table supplies the V and J calls and clone size; D and trimming were determined from the DNA. The sample records approximately 240,000 clones, roughly 81% of which are singletons. Clones ranked in the top ten supply about 3% of the sample.

The source is a man aged 50 to 60 who had recovered from COVID-19. The sequencing input was peripheral blood. The rearrangement combines TRBV9 with TRBJ2-1; 9 central bases correspond to TRBD2. Here the CDR3 is given as CASSDSGRVYNEQFF. In nucleotides, the sequence is TGTGCCAGCAGCGATAGCGGGAGAGTATACAATGAGCAGTTCTTC. With all but the CDR3 taken from the reference TRBV9 and TRBJ2-1 genes, the full variable domain is: DSGVTQTPKHLITATGQRVTLRCSPRSGDLSVYWYQQSLDQGLQFLIQYYNGEERAKGNILERFSAQQFPDLHSELNLSSLELGDSALYFCASSDSGRVYNEQFFGPGTRLTVL.